The 6 T cell receptor beta chains below come from one sample, sequenced in a study of blood T cell repertoires in COVID-19. Sequenced by immunoSEQ multiplex PCR; TCRdb stores in-frame clones only, minus some. The table shows around 200,000 clones, with roughly 84% occurring only once. Sequenced sample: peripheral blood. These TCRs come from a woman in her sixties or seventies with COVID-19, enrolled during active disease.

This clone was observed a handful of times. This rearrangement joins TRBV7-8 to TRBJ1-6, with 7 bases identical to TRBD1. After removal of 4 bases from V and 5 bases from J, the junction contained 5 bases not matched to a gene. Germline-derived CDR1 and CDR2 are SGHVS and FQNEAQ. The CDR3 loop spans 15 amino acids. DNA for the CDR3: TGTGCCAGCAGCTACGAAACAGGGGATAATTCACCCCTCCACTTT. Its protein product is CASSYETGDNSPLHF.

This chain uses TRBV6-4 with TRBJ1-1; no clear D. The CDR3 extends over 14 amino acids. Germline CDR1 and CDR2: MRHNA and SNTAGT. Trimming left V 1 base short and J 5 bases short, with 11 bases between. CDR3 sequence reads: CASSDFSGSTEAFF. In DNA form, the CDR3 reads TGTGCCAGCAGTGACTTCTCGGGGAGTACTGAAGCTTTCTTT.

With regard to this clone: This sample also contains other DNA sequences that code for the same CDR3. The chain links TRBV5-1 to TRBJ2-5; 12 bases are shared with TRBD2. Germline lookup yields CDR1 SGHRS and CDR2 YFSETQ. CDR3 length: 14 amino acids. The V gene end was trimmed by 6 bases and the J gene end by 4 bases; junction bases not matched to a gene: 4. The DNA of the CDR3 is TGCGCCAGCACGACTAGCGGGAGACTAGAGACCCAGTACTTC. Its protein is CASTTSGRLETQYF.

J is TRBJ1-4 and V is TRBV30, with D hard to call. CDR1 and CDR2 (germline): GTSNPN, SVGIG (reference sequence). This CDR3 comprises 14 residues. Between the trimmed V and J ends, which lost 0 bases and 4 bases, there was a span of 9 bases. Written as DNA, the CDR3 is TGTGCCTGGAGTGTCCGGCGGGGTAATGAAAAACTGTTTTTT. Protein: CAWSVRRGNEKLFF.

The rearrangement links TRBV5-5 to TRBJ2-5; no definite D call. The CDR3 runs 14 residues. Trimming pared 0 bases from V and 2 bases from J, leaving 8 bases between. Per the germline V gene, CDR1 is SGHKS and CDR2 is YYEKEE (reference sequence). The CDR3 bases are TGTGCCAGCAGCTTGGTTGGGCCACAAGAGACCCAGTACTTC. Protein sequence: CASSLVGPQETQYF.

The V gene is TRBV7-9, the J gene TRBJ1-2; tentative D call: TRBD1 (5 bases). The V gene's germline CDR1 is SEHNR and CDR2 FQNEAQ (reference sequence). The length of the CDR3 is 15 residues. Trimming pared 4 bases from V and 3 bases from J, leaving 15 bases between. The CDR3 is CASSSEGAWDYGYTF. The CDR3 DNA follows: TGTGCCAGCAGCTCCGAAGGGGCGTGGGACTATGGCTACACCTTC.